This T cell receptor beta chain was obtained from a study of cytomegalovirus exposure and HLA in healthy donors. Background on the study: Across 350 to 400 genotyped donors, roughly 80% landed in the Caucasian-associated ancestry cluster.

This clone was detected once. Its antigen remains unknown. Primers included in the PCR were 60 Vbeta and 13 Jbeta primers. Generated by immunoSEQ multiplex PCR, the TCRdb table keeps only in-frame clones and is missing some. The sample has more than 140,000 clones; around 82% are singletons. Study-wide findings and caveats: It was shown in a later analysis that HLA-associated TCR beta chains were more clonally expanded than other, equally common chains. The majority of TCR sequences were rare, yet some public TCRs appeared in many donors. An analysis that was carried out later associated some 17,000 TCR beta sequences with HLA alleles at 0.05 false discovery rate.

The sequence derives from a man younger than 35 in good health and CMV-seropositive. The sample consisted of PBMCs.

This chain's CDR3 is CASSPSGSTDTQYF. The CDR3 bases are TGTGCCAGCAGTCCTTCCGGGAGCACAGATACGCAGTATTTT. V gene TRBV9 combines with J gene TRBJ2-3, with D hard to call. The V and J ends lost 5 bases and 0 bases respectively, with 10 bases between them. The CDR3 totals 14 residues. The germline gives CDR1 SGDLS, CDR2 YYNGEE.